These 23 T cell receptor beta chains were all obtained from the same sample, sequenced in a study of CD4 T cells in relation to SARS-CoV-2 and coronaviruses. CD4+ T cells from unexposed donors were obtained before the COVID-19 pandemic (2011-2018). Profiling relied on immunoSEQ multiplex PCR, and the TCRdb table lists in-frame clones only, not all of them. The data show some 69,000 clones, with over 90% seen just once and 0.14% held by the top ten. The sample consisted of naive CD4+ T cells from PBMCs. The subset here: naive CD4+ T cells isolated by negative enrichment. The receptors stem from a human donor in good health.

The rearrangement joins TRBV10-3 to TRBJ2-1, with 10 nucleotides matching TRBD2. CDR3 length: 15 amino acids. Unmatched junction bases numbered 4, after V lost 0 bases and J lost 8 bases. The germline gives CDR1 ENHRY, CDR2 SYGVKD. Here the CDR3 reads CAISESGTSEDEQFF. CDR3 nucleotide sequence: TGTGCCATCAGTGAGTCGGGGACTAGCGAGGATGAGCAGTTCTTC.

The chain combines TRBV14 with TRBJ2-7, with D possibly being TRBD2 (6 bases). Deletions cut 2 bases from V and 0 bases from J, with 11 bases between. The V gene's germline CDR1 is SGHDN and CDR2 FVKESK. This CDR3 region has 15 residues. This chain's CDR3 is CASSQQFGSSYEQYF. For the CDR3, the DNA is TGTGCCAGCAGCCAACAGTTCGGGAGCTCCTACGAGCAGTACTTC.

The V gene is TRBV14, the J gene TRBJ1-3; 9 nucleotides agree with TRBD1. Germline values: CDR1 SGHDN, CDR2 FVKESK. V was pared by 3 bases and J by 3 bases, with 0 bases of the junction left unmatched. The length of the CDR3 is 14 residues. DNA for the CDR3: TGTGCCAGCAGCCAGACAGGGGGTGGAAACACCATATATTTT. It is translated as CASSQTGGGNTIYF. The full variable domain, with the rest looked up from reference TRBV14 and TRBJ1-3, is EAGVTQFPSHSVIEKGQTVTLRCDPISGHDNLYWYRRVMGKEIKFLLHFVKESKQDESGMPNNRFLAERTGGTYSTLKVQPAELEDSGVYFCASSQTGGGNTIYFGEGSWLTVV.

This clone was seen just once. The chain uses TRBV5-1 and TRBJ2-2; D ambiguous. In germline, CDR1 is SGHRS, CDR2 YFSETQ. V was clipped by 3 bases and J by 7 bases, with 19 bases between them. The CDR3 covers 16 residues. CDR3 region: CASSSAQVLVGGELFF. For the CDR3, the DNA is TGCGCCAGCAGCTCCGCTCAAGTCCTAGTGGGCGGGGAGCTGTTTTTT.

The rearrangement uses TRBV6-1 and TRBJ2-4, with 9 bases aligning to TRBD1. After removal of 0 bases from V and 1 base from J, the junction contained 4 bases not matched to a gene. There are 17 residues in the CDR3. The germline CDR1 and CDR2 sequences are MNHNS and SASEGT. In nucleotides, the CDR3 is TGTGCCAGCAGTGAAGCACAGGGGGCGGTGGCCAAAAACATTCAGTACTTC. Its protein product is CASSEAQGAVAKNIQYF.

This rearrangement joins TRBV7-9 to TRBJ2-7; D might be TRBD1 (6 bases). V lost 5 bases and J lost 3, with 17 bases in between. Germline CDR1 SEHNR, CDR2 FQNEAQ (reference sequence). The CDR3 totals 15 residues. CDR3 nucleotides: TGTGCCAGCAGCCACGCCGGGACATCCAACTACGAGCAGTACTTC. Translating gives CASSHAGTSNYEQYF.

The CDR3 nucleotides read TGTGCCAGCTCACAACAGGAATCTCAGCCCCAGCATTTT. This translates into CASSQQESQPQHF. The chain links TRBV18 to TRBJ1-5, with a weak D call TRBD1 (5 bases). CDR1 is KGHSH, CDR2 LQKENI, per germline. The CDR3 sequence is 13 residues long. Trimming pared 4 bases from V and 6 bases from J, leaving 10 bases between.

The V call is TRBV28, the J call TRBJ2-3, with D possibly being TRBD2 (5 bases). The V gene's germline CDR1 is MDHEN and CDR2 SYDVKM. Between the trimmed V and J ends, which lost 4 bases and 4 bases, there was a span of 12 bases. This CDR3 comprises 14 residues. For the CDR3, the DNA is TGTGCCAGCAGTTCTCACCGGGATGCAGATACGCAGTATTTT. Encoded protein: CASSSHRDADTQYF. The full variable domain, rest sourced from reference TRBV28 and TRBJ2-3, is DVKVTQSSRYLVKRTGEKVFLECVQDMDHENMFWYRQDPGLGLRLIYFSYDVKMKEKGDIPEGYSVSREKKERFSLILESASTNQTSMYLCASSSHRDADTQYFGPGTRLTVL.

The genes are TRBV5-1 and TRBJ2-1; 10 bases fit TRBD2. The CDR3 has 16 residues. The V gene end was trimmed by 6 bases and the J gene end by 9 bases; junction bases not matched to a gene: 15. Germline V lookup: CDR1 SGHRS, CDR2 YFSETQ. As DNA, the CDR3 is TGCGCCAGCATACAAGTAGCGGGAGGTAGGGTCGGTGAGCAGTTCTTC. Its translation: CASIQVAGGRVGEQFF.

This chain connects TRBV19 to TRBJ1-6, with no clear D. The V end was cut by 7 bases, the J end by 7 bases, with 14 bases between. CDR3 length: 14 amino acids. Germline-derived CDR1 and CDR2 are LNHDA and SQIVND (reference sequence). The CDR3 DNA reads TGTGCCAGTAACCAGGCGGGGAAAAATTCACCCCTCCACTTT. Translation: CASNQAGKNSPLHF. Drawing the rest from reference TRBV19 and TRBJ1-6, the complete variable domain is DGGITQSPKYLFRKEGQNVTLSCEQNLNHDAMYWYRQDPGQGLRLIYYSQIVNDFQKGDIAEGYSVSREKKESFPLTVTSAQKNPTAFYLCASNQAGKNSPLHFGNGTRLTVT.

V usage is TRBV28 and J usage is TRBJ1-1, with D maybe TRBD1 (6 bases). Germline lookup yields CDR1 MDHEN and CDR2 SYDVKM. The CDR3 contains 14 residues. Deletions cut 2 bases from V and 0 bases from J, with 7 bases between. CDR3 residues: CASSLTGMNTEAFF. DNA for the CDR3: TGTGCCAGCAGTTTAACAGGGATGAACACTGAAGCTTTCTTT.

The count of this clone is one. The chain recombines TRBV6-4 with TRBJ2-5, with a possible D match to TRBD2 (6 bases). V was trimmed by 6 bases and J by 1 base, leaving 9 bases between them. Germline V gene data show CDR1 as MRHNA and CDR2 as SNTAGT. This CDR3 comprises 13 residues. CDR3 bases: TGTGCCAGCAGCCGGGACTTCCAAGAGACCCAGTACTTC. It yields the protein CASSRDFQETQYF.

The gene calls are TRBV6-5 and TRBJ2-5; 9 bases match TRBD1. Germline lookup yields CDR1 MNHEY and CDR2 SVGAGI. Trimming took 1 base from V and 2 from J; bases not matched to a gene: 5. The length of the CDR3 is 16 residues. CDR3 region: CASSYFSGQGQETQYF. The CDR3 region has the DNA TGTGCCAGCAGTTACTTCTCGGGACAGGGACAAGAGACCCAGTACTTC.

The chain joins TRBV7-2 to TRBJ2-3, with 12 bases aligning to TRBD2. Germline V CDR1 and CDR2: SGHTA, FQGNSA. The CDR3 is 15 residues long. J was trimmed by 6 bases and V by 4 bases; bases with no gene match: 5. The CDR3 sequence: CASSSRLAGVDTQYF. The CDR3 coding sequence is TGTGCCAGCAGCTCCAGACTAGCGGGAGTGGATACGCAGTATTTT.

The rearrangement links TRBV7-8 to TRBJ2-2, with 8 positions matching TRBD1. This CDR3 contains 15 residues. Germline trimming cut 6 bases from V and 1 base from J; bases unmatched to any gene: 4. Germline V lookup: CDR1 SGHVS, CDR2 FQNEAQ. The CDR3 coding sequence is TGTGCCAGCAGAAACGGACAGGGGAACACCGGGGAGCTGTTTTTT. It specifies CASRNGQGNTGELFF.

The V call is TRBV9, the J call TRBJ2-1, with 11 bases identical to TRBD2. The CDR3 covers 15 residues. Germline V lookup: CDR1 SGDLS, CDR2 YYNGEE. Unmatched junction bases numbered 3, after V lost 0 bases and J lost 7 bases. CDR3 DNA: TGTGCCAGCAGCGTAGAGGCTAGCGGGGGGAATGAGCAGTTCTTC. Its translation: CASSVEASGGNEQFF.

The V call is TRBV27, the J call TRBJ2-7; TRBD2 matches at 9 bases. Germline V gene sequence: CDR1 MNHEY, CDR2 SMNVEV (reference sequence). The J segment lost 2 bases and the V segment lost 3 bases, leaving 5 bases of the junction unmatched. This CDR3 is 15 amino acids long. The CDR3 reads CASSFAGGPPYEQYF. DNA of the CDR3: TGTGCCAGCAGTTTCGCGGGAGGGCCTCCCTACGAGCAGTACTTC.

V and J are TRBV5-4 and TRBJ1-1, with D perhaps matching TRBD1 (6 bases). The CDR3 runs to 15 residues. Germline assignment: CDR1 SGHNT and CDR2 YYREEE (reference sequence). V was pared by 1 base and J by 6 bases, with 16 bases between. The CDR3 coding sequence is TGTGCCAGCAGCTTGCCTTACGCAGGGGCCGCTGAAGCTTTCTTT. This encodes CASSLPYAGAAEAFF.

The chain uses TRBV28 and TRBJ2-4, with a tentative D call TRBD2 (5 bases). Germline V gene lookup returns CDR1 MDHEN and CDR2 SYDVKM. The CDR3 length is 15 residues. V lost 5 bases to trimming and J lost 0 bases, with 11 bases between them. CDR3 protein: CASSAGVVAKNIQYF. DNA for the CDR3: TGTGCCAGCAGTGCGGGTGTGGTAGCCAAAAACATTCAGTACTTC.

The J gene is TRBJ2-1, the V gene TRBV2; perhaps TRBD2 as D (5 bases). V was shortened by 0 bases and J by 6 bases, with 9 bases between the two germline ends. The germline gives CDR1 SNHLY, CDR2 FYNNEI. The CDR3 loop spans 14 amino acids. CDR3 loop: CASSEAGVGNEQFF. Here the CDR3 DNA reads TGTGCCAGCAGTGAAGCGGGAGTCGGCAATGAGCAGTTCTTC.

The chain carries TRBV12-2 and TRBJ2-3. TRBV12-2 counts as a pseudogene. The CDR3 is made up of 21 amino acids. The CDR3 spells CASRLARRGRDDTSSTDTQYF. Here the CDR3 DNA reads TGTGCAAGTCGCTTAGCGAGACGGGGTCGGGACGACACCTCTAGCACAGATACGCAGTATTTT.

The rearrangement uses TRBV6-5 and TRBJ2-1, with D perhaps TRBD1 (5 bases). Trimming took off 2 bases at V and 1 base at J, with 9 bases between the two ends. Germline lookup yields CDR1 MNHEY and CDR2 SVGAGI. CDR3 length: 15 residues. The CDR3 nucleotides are TGTGCCAGCAGTTACGACAGAATTTCCTACAATGAGCAGTTCTTC. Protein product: CASSYDRISYNEQFF.

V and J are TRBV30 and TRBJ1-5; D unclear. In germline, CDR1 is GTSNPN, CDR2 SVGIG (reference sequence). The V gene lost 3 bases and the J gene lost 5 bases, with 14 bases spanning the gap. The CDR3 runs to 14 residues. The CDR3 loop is CAWRGRADHQPQHF. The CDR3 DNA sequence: TGTGCCTGGAGGGGTAGGGCAGACCATCAGCCCCAGCATTTT.